The 28 T cell receptor beta chains below all came from one sample that was sequenced in a study of blood T cell repertoires in COVID-19. Here immunoSEQ multiplex PCR was the method, and the copy in TCRdb shows in-frame clones only, minus some. The table shows under 100,000 clones, with around 85% occurring only once. The specimen was peripheral blood. Source of these receptors: a woman between 65 and 79 years old with active or convalescent COVID-19.

The chain uses TRBV6-4 and TRBJ2-1; tentative D call: TRBD2 (5 bases). Germline V gene lookup returns CDR1 MRHNA and CDR2 SNTAGT. Trimming cost V 6 bases and J 0 bases, with 15 bases left between them. This CDR3 spans 16 amino acids. CDR3 region: CASSPTSFGSYNEQFF. The CDR3 DNA is TGTGCCAGCAGCCCTACTAGTTTTGGCTCCTACAATGAGCAGTTCTTC.

The chain joins TRBV11-2 to TRBJ2-7, with 8 positions matching TRBD2. Germline CDR1 and CDR2: SGHAT and FQNNGV. V gave up 4 bases and J gave up 7 bases; unmatched junction bases: 12. This CDR3 region has 15 residues. The CDR3: CASSSLGRGATEQYF. In DNA form, the CDR3 reads TGTGCCAGCAGCTCCCTAGGGCGGGGGGCGACAGAGCAGTACTTC.

V and J are TRBV15 and TRBJ1-6, with no clear D. Trimming took off 0 bases at V and 4 bases at J, with 10 bases between the two ends. Germline V lookup: CDR1 LNHNV, CDR2 YYDKDF (reference sequence). The CDR3 contains 16 residues. CDR3 DNA: TGTGCCACCAGCAGAGATACGACACCATATAATTCACCCCTCCACTTT. As protein: CATSRDTTPYNSPLHF.

The V gene is TRBV28, the J gene TRBJ1-2; 9 bases fit TRBD1. The CDR3 extends over 13 amino acids. Germline V gives CDR1 MDHEN, CDR2 SYDVKM. The trim removed 4 bases at V and 8 bases at J, leaving 5 bases unmatched. CDR3 loop: CASSYRGRDGYTF. CDR3 nucleotide sequence: TGTGCCAGCAGTTACAGGGGGCGGGACGGCTACACCTTC.

The chain uses TRBV24-1 and TRBJ1-4, with TRBD1 matching 9 bases. The CDR3 is 15 residues long. Unmatched junction bases numbered 5, after V lost 3 bases and J lost 7 bases. CDR1 and CDR2 (germline): KGHDR, SFDVKD. This CDR3 is CATSDAQGAVEKLFF. DNA of the CDR3: TGTGCCACCAGTGATGCACAGGGGGCGGTTGAAAAACTGTTTTTT.

J is TRBJ2-1 and V is TRBV10-3; possible D gene TRBD2, 6 bases. From germline, CDR1 is ENHRY and CDR2 SYGVKD. The V and J ends lost 5 bases and 9 bases respectively, with 20 bases between them. This CDR3 spans 15 amino acids. The CDR3 spells CAISNRGLRNAEQFF. CDR3 in DNA: TGTGCCATCAGTAATCGAGGACTAAGGAACGCTGAGCAGTTCTTC.

A single count supports this clone. This sequence joins TRBV5-1 and TRBJ2-5, with 12 bases identical to TRBD2. This CDR3 spans 16 amino acids. Germline V gene lookup returns CDR1 SGHRS and CDR2 YFSETQ. The V gene end was trimmed by 1 base and the J gene end by 5 bases; junction bases not matched to a gene: 6. The DNA of the CDR3 is TGCGCCAGCAGCTTGCGGGCTAGCGGGGGGGCGGAGACCCAGTACTTC. This translates into CASSLRASGGAETQYF.

The rearrangement uses TRBV5-8 and TRBJ1-5; 9 nucleotides align to TRBD1. With 0 bases clipped from V and 7 bases from J, the junction kept 5 bases outside the gene matches. CDR3 size: 15 residues. Per germline, CDR1 SGHTS and CDR2 YDEGEE. This CDR3 reads CASSLGTGDKQPQHF. The CDR3, as DNA: TGTGCCAGCAGCTTGGGGACAGGGGACAAGCAGCCCCAGCATTTT.

The rearrangement links TRBV7-9 to TRBJ1-1; D is unclear. The germline gives CDR1 SEHNR, CDR2 FQNEAQ (reference sequence). CDR3 length: 13 amino acids. V lost 6 bases, J lost 5 bases, and 13 bases lay in between. The CDR3 DNA follows: TGTGCCAGCAGATCGAATCCGGGGACTGAAGCTTTCTTT. It codes for CASRSNPGTEAFF.

The V call is TRBV13, the J call TRBJ2-1; D is undetermined. The V end lost 0 bases, the J end lost 5 bases, and 8 bases lay between the germline ends. This CDR3 is 14 amino acids long. Germline assignment: CDR1 PRHDT and CDR2 FYEKMQ (reference sequence). The CDR3 region has the DNA TGTGCCAGCAGCTTAGGCGGAGCCCACAATGAGCAGTTCTTC. Residues: CASSLGGAHNEQFF.

The chain carries TRBV10-3 and TRBJ2-7; a possible D gene is TRBD1 (5 bases). This CDR3 comprises 11 residues. The germline V gene has CDR1 ENHRY and CDR2 SYGVKD. V gave up 10 bases and J gave up 2 bases, with 9 bases separating them. The CDR3 loop reads CASTGTYEQYF. The DNA for the CDR3 is TGTGCCAGTACAGGAACCTACGAGCAGTACTTC.

This chain connects TRBV5-1 to TRBJ2-1; 10 bases align to TRBD1. After removal of 7 bases from V and 6 bases from J, the junction contained 7 bases not matched to a gene. CDR1 is SGHRS and CDR2 is YFSETQ in the germline V gene. CDR3 length: 14 amino acids. The chain's CDR3 is CASGWGQGFNEQFF. The CDR3 nucleotides are TGCGCCAGCGGGTGGGGACAGGGGTTCAATGAGCAGTTCTTC.

This rearrangement joins TRBV9 to TRBJ2-1, with 7 bases identical to TRBD2. This CDR3 has 15 amino acids. Germline-derived CDR1 and CDR2 are SGDLS and YYNGEE. The trim removed 4 bases at V and 5 bases at J, leaving 9 bases unmatched. CDR3 in amino acids: CASSLTGGTNNEQFF. The CDR3 DNA reads TGTGCCAGCAGCTTAACCGGGGGGACTAACAATGAGCAGTTCTTC.

V usage is TRBV5-6 and J usage is TRBJ2-5; D is perhaps TRBD1 (7 bases). This CDR3 contains 15 residues. V was pared by 4 bases and J by 5 bases, with 18 bases between. Germline V gives CDR1 SGHDT, CDR2 YYEEEE. CDR3 protein: CASSPDSGGWETQYF. Here the CDR3 DNA reads TGTGCCAGCAGCCCCGACTCAGGGGGGTGGGAGACCCAGTACTTC.

This chain's CDR3 is CASSGIAGSTDTQYF. Written as DNA, the CDR3 is TGTGCCAGCTCAGGAATAGCGGGGTCGACAGATACGCAGTATTTT. V usage is TRBV18 and J usage is TRBJ2-3, with 8 bases fitting TRBD2. Germline CDR1 is KGHSH and CDR2 is LQKENI. Trimming cost V 5 bases and J 3 bases; bases outside gene matches: 7. The CDR3 sequence is 15 residues long.

The genes are TRBV19 and TRBJ2-3; TRBD2 matches 9 bases. J gave up 3 bases and V 8 bases, and 3 bases lay outside the gene matches. The CDR3 totals 13 residues. Looked up from germline, CDR1 is LNHDA and CDR2 is SQIVND (reference sequence). CDR3 sequence reads: CASLRGGTDTQYF. DNA for the CDR3: TGTGCCAGTTTGCGGGGGGGTACAGATACGCAGTATTTT.

The V call is TRBV6-2 or TRBV6-3, the J call TRBJ2-5, with 8 bases fitting TRBD1. V lost 6 bases and J lost 2; bases outside the gene matches: 11. CDR1 MNHEY and CDR2 SVGEGT come from the germline V gene. This CDR3 comprises 16 residues. In DNA form, the CDR3 reads TGTGCCAGCAGCGACAGGGGACGCCCCATACAAGAGACCCAGTACTTC. Amino acid sequence: CASSDRGRPIQETQYF.

This chain connects TRBV4-1 to TRBJ2-5, with TRBD2 matching over 7 bases. Germline loops: CDR1 MGHRA, CDR2 YSYEKL. CDR3 length equals 14 residues. J gave up 8 bases and V 5 bases, and 11 bases lay outside the gene matches. The CDR3 loop reads CASSISRGDYTQYF. In DNA, the CDR3 is TGCGCCAGCAGCATATCCCGGGGGGATTACACCCAGTACTTC.

The chain is built from TRBV6-5 and TRBJ2-7, with unresolved D. With 2 bases removed from V and 0 bases from J, the gap between germline ends came to 11 bases. CDR1 is MNHEY, CDR2 SVGAGI, per germline. The CDR3 length is 15 residues. The CDR3 protein is CASSYGLKISYEQYF. Here the CDR3 DNA reads TGTGCCAGCAGTTACGGCCTCAAAATCTCCTACGAGCAGTACTTC.

The chain links TRBV5-8 to TRBJ2-3; tentatively, D is TRBD2 (5 bases). V dropped 1 base and J dropped 5 bases, with 11 bases sitting between them. Germline V lookup: CDR1 SGHTS, CDR2 YDEGEE. This CDR3 contains 14 residues. The CDR3 sequence is CASSLTASRDTQYF. As DNA, the CDR3 is TGTGCCAGCAGCTTGACGGCTAGCCGAGATACGCAGTATTTT.

This chain joins TRBV6-5 and TRBJ1-1, with D perhaps matching TRBD1 (6 bases). The CDR3 contains 15 residues. V was clipped by 6 bases and J by 0 bases, with 14 bases between them. The germline V gene encodes CDR1 MNHEY and CDR2 SVGAGI. CDR3 amino acids: CASSHRDNMNTEAFF. CDR3 DNA: TGTGCCAGCAGCCACCGGGACAACATGAACACTGAAGCTTTCTTT.

The gene calls are TRBV9 and TRBJ1-2; 10 nucleotides match TRBD1. With V trimmed by 3 bases and J by 5 bases, 13 bases remained unmatched. Per germline, CDR1 SGDLS and CDR2 YYNGEE. There are 17 residues in the CDR3. DNA for the CDR3: TGTGCCAGCAGCGGGTCCCACTTGCGGACAGGGGGATATGGCTACACCTTC. It translates to CASSGSHLRTGGYGYTF.

This chain joins TRBV3-1 (or the pseudogene TRBV3-2) and TRBJ2-5, with TRBD2 identical over 8 bases. J gave up 5 bases and V 7 bases, and 12 bases lay outside the gene matches. The CDR3 runs to 15 residues. The germline gives CDR1 LGHDT, CDR2 YNNKEL (reference sequence). CDR3 sequence reads: CASIRRGGPRETQYF. The CDR3 DNA is TGTGCCAGCATCCGTCGGGGGGGGCCGCGCGAGACCCAGTACTTC.

The chain has TRBV19 and TRBJ1-5; D unclear. V was clipped by 5 bases and J by 2 bases, with 10 bases between them. The CDR3 consists of 14 residues. Germline CDR1 reads LNHDA; CDR2 reads SQIVND (reference sequence). The CDR3 loop is CASSLVGGNQPQHF. The DNA of the CDR3 is TGTGCCAGTAGTCTCGTCGGAGGCAATCAGCCCCAGCATTTT.

The chain joins TRBV11-2 to TRBJ2-5; perhaps TRBD2 as D (5 bases). CDR3 length: 13 amino acids. V lost 4 bases and J 5 bases, leaving 11 bases between the germline ends. Germline V gives CDR1 SGHAT, CDR2 FQNNGV. The CDR3 DNA follows: TGTGCCAGCAGCTCCGGGATTCGGGAGACCCAGTACTTC. Translating it yields CASSSGIRETQYF.

This clone has only one observation. V is TRBV6-2 or TRBV6-3 and J is TRBJ1-4, with no clear D. The germline CDR1 and CDR2 sequences are MNHEY and SVGEGT. Trimming removed 6 bases from V and 0 bases from J, with 8 bases in between. There are 14 residues in the CDR3. The CDR3 is CASSSFTTNEKLFF. CDR3 bases: TGTGCCAGCAGCAGCTTTACAACTAATGAAAAACTGTTTTTT.

The V gene is TRBV4-1, the J gene TRBJ2-7; no definite D call. The CDR3 extends over 13 amino acids. The V end lost 1 base, the J end lost 4 bases, and 8 bases lay between the germline ends. The germline V gene encodes CDR1 MGHRA and CDR2 YSYEKL. DNA of the CDR3: TGCGCCAGCAGCCAAGGGTTCGGGTACGAGCAGTACTTC. This translates into CASSQGFGYEQYF.

The chain recombines TRBV27 with TRBJ1-3; 9 bases align to TRBD1. The CDR3 length is 14 residues. V gave up 6 bases and J gave up 2 bases; unmatched junction bases: 2. CDR1 and CDR2 from the germline V gene are MNHEY and SMNVEV (reference sequence). This CDR3 is CASSRQGAGNTIYF. The CDR3, as DNA: TGTGCCAGCAGCAGACAGGGGGCTGGAAACACCATATATTTT.